One and the same sample provided the 4 T cell receptor beta chains below, sequenced in a study of blood T cell repertoires in COVID-19. Repertoires were generated with immunoSEQ multiplex PCR, while TCRdb's copy carries only in-frame clones and drops some. The sample carries some 87,000 clones, 78% recorded once. Sequenced sample: peripheral blood. These receptors all come from a human donor in a cohort sampled during active COVID-19.

The chain is built from TRBV19 and TRBJ2-1; 8 bases agree with TRBD2. The CDR3 runs to 14 residues. J lost 9 bases, V lost 7 bases, and 11 bases had no gene match. Germline V gene data show CDR1 as LNHDA and CDR2 as SQIVND (reference sequence). In DNA, the CDR3 is TGTGCCAGTAACGAAGCGGGAGCGGTGGTTGAGCAGTTCTTC. Translation: CASNEAGAVVEQFF.

This chain uses TRBV24-1 with TRBJ1-1; possible D gene TRBD1, 5 bases. V was cut by 7 bases and J by 0 bases, with 11 bases left in between. The CDR3 covers 14 residues. CDR1 and CDR2 from the germline V gene are KGHDR and SFDVKD. In DNA form, the CDR3 reads TGTGCCACCAGGGGGGGTGATATGAACACTGAAGCTTTCTTT. It codes for CATRGGDMNTEAFF.

The chain employs TRBV4-1 and TRBJ1-4, with 8 bases identical to TRBD1. The germline V gene has CDR1 MGHRA and CDR2 YSYEKL. The CDR3 totals 15 residues. V lost 1 base, J lost 6 bases, and 4 bases stayed unmatched. In nucleotides, the CDR3 is TGCGCCAGCAGCCAAGTACAGGGGGGATATGAAAAACTGTTTTTT. It yields the protein CASSQVQGGYEKLFF.

The genes are TRBV5-6 and TRBJ1-1; D may be TRBD1 (5 bases). V was pared by 0 bases and J by 0 bases, with 9 bases between. Germline V CDR1 and CDR2: SGHDT, YYEEEE. CDR3 length: 15 residues. CDR3 amino acids: CASSLDLTVNTEAFF. Written as DNA, the CDR3 is TGTGCCAGCAGCTTGGATTTGACAGTGAACACTGAAGCTTTCTTT.